The 25 T cell receptor beta chains given below trace back to one sample, sequenced in a study of T-cell memory formation after mild COVID-19. TCRdb used MiXCR to reprocess the 5' RACE reads, holding one entry per CDR3 protein. The table lists some 150,000 distinct CDR3 sequences, 15% to 20% of them singletons. The sequencing sample was made of PBMCs or a T cell subset sorted from them (not recorded which). Receptors were obtained from an adult woman who had mild COVID-19 (a few samples of this study predate the infection). Cell type and time point are not known.

There are a few counts of this clonotype. This chain joins TRBV9 and TRBJ2-5; 8 bases map to TRBD2. This CDR3 is built from 16 residues. Losses at the gene ends were 0 bases for V and 4 bases for J; bases not matched to a gene: 8. Per germline, CDR1 SGDLS and CDR2 YYNGEE. The CDR3 coding sequence is TGTGCCAGCAGCGTAGGCCAGCGGGGGTCGAGAGAGACCCAGTACTTC. It translates to CASSVGQRGSRETQYF.

This clonotype was observed at least ten times. V and J are TRBV4-2 and TRBJ2-1; a weak D match, TRBD1 (6 bases). CDR3 size: 15 residues. Germline V lookup: CDR1 LGHNA, CDR2 YNFKEQ. V was trimmed by 4 bases and J by 5 bases, leaving 15 bases between them. The CDR3 is CASSPEDSFHNEQFF. In DNA, the CDR3 is TGTGCCAGCAGCCCCGAGGACAGTTTCCACAATGAGCAGTTCTTC.

Many counts were recorded for this clonotype. The rearrangement uses TRBV6-4 and TRBJ2-1; 9 bases line up with TRBD2. The CDR3 is made up of 14 amino acids. Germline lookup yields CDR1 MRHNA and CDR2 SNTAGT. The V gene end was trimmed by 2 bases and the J gene end by 6 bases; junction bases not matched to a gene: 2. This CDR3 reads CASSDSGGTNEQFF. In DNA form, the CDR3 reads TGTGCCAGCAGTGACAGCGGGGGGACCAATGAGCAGTTCTTC.

This sequence joins TRBV20-1 and TRBJ2-3; TRBD2 aligns across 7 bases. The V gene's germline CDR1 is DFQATT and CDR2 SNEGSKA (reference sequence). The CDR3 covers 15 residues. The V gene end was trimmed by 7 bases and the J gene end by 0 bases; junction bases not matched to a gene: 10. CDR3 in DNA: TGCAGTGTCCGGCGGAGCGGGACTAGCACAGATACGCAGTATTTT. It specifies CSVRRSGTSTDTQYF.

The sample holds a few counts of this clonotype. The chain combines TRBV10-3 with TRBJ2-3; 7 nucleotides line up with TRBD2. CDR3 length: 15 amino acids. Germline V CDR1 and CDR2: ENHRY, SYGVKD. With 3 bases clipped from V and 3 bases from J, the junction kept 6 bases outside the gene matches. The CDR3 spells CAISDSGGRTDTQYF. The CDR3, as DNA: TGTGCCATCAGTGATTCGGGAGGACGGACAGATACGCAGTATTTT.

This clonotype was observed a few times. This chain links TRBV20-1 with TRBJ1-1; D is unclear. The CDR3 is 16 residues long. Germline CDR1 and CDR2: DFQATT and SNEGSKA (reference sequence). Between the trimmed V and J ends, which lost 0 bases and 1 base, there was a span of 15 bases. The CDR3 DNA sequence: TGCAGTGCTAGAGATGCAGGCACATATTCGAACACTGAAGCTTTCTTT. Translating gives CSARDAGTYSNTEAFF.

This rearrangement joins TRBV4-3 to TRBJ2-1; 8 bases agree with TRBD2. The length of the CDR3 is 15 residues. Germline CDR1 is LGHNA and CDR2 is YSLEER. V was clipped by 4 bases and J by 7 bases; unmatched bases: 9. The CDR3 protein is CASSLQREGLNEQFF. DNA for the CDR3: TGCGCCAGCAGCCTTCAACGGGAGGGCCTTAATGAGCAGTTCTTC.

This chain links TRBV20-1 with TRBJ1-2; D is unresolved. Between the trimmed V and J ends, which lost 3 bases and 13 bases, there was a span of 15 bases. CDR3 length: 11 amino acids. Germline CDR1 is DFQATT and CDR2 is SNEGSKA (reference sequence). CDR3 amino acids: CSASIGELSTF. Here the CDR3 DNA reads TGCAGTGCTAGTATTGGGGAGCTCTCCACCTTC.

This clonotype occurred a few times. The V call is TRBV12-3 or TRBV12-4, the J call TRBJ2-3, with 10 bases lining up with TRBD2. Trimming removed 5 bases from V and 2 bases from J; junction bases left unmatched: 7. The CDR3 length is 16 residues. This CDR3 is CASSPGLADFTDTQYF. CDR3 in DNA: TGTGCCAGCAGTCCAGGACTAGCGGACTTCACAGATACGCAGTATTTT.

The chain has TRBV5-6 and TRBJ2-6; D is possibly TRBD1 or TRBD2 (6 bases each). V gave up 1 base and J gave up 5 bases, with 19 bases separating them. CDR3 length equals 18 residues. Per the germline V gene, CDR1 is SGHDT and CDR2 is YYEEEE. The CDR3 sequence is CASSLRGTPTLRANVLTF. The CDR3 nucleotides read TGTGCCAGCAGCTTGCGCGGGACACCCACTCTTCGGGCCAACGTCCTGACTTTC. The variable domain in full, completed from reference TRBV5-6 and TRBJ2-6, reads DAGVTQSPTHLIKTRGQQVTLRCSPKSGHDTVSWYQQALGQGPQFIFQYYEEEERQRGNFPDRFSGHQFPNYSSELNVNALLLGDSALYLCASSLRGTPTLRANVLTFGAGSRLTVL.

The gene calls are TRBV2 and TRBJ2-7; 10 bases are a match to TRBD2. V lost 6 bases, J lost 7 bases, and 12 bases stayed unmatched. Looked up from germline, CDR1 is SNHLY and CDR2 is FYNNEI. CDR3 size: 15 residues. The DNA of the CDR3 is TGTGCCAGCAGCTCCTCTAGCGGGAGACTCGGGGAGCAGTACTTC. Encoded protein: CASSSSSGRLGEQYF. The entire variable domain, with the rest obtained from reference TRBV2 and TRBJ2-7, is as follows: EPEVTQTPSHQVTQMGQEVILRCVPISNHLYFYWYRQILGQKVEFLVSFYNNEISEKSEIFDDQFSVERPDGSNFTLKIRSTKLEDSAMYFCASSSSSGRLGEQYFGPGTRLTVT.

In the case of this clonotype: One junction end disagrees with the germline gene, perhaps due to a read error. The genes are TRBV6-1 and TRBJ1-2; D is possibly TRBD1 (5 bases). This CDR3 region has 15 residues. Germline V gene data show CDR1 as MNHNS and CDR2 as SASEGT. The CDR3 nucleotides read TGTTCCAGCAGTGAAGGTCATGGGCAGGGATATGGCTACACCTTC. Translated, it gives CSSSEGHGQGYGYTF.

The rearrangement joins TRBV18 to TRBJ1-2, with D possibly matching TRBD1 (5 bases). The CDR3 is 16 amino acids. Germline loops: CDR1 KGHSH, CDR2 LQKENI. The ends were cut back, 2 bases at V and 8 bases at J, with 21 bases in the middle. CDR3 coding DNA: TGTGCCAGCTCACCAGGTGCCACCGGGACTCTGAACGGCTACACCTTC. Translated: CASSPGATGTLNGYTF.

This clonotype showed up just a few times. The chain combines TRBV5-1 with TRBJ1-1; the D is unclear. CDR3 size: 15 residues. V was pared by 0 bases and J by 4 bases, with 13 bases between. CDR1 and CDR2 from the germline V gene are SGHRS and YFSETQ. CDR3 nucleotides: TGCGCCAGCAGCTTGGGGGCGCCTCCCATCACTGAAGCTTTCTTT. Translation: CASSLGAPPITEAFF.

The CDR3 protein is CAISVTSGVETQYF. In DNA form, the CDR3 reads TGTGCCATCAGTGTGACTAGCGGGGTTGAGACCCAGTACTTC. This chain links TRBV10-3 with TRBJ2-5; 11 bases align to TRBD2. The V gene's germline CDR1 is ENHRY and CDR2 SYGVKD. J was trimmed by 5 bases and V by 4 bases; bases with no gene match: 3. The CDR3 is made up of 14 amino acids.

This clonotype was seen a few times. The chain has TRBV12-3 or TRBV12-4 and TRBJ1-4; the D is unclear. This CDR3 spans 14 amino acids. V lost 4 bases and J lost 8, with 14 bases in between. The CDR3 bases are TGTGCCAGCAGTTCGAGCCGGTTTGGGGAAAAACTGTTTTTT. Amino acids: CASSSSRFGEKLFF.

This clonotype was picked up a small number of times. V and J are TRBV6-5 and TRBJ2-1; TRBD2 matches at 13 bases. V was pared by 6 bases and J by 7 bases, with 6 bases of the junction left unmatched. This CDR3 comprises 15 residues. CDR1 and CDR2 from the germline V gene are MNHEY and SVGAGI. The DNA for the CDR3 is TGTGCCAGCAGCAAACTAGCGGGAGGGTGGAATGAGCAGTTCTTC. It specifies CASSKLAGGWNEQFF.

In this sample, this clonotype turned up many times. The V and J genes are TRBV20-1 and TRBJ2-3; 7 positions match TRBD2. Germline CDR1 is DFQATT and CDR2 is SNEGSKA (reference sequence). After removal of 5 bases from V and 9 bases from J, the junction contained 5 bases not matched to a gene. This CDR3 is built from 11 residues. The CDR3 DNA reads TGCAGTGCTCCAAGGGAGGGGACGCAGTATTTT. It yields the protein CSAPREGTQYF.

The chain joins TRBV6-1 to TRBJ1-5; D uncertain. This CDR3 comprises 14 residues. Germline CDR1 reads MNHNS; CDR2 reads SASEGT. The V and J ends lost 6 bases and 0 bases respectively, with 9 bases between them. The CDR3 region has the DNA TGTGCCAGCAGCGGACGGAATAGCAATCAGCCCCAGCATTTT. It translates to CASSGRNSNQPQHF.

This sequence joins TRBV5-5 and TRBJ1-6, with 8 bases identical to TRBD1. CDR3 length: 16 amino acids. The junction had 10 bases not matched to a gene; V was cut back by 2 bases and J by 9 bases. The V gene's germline CDR1 is SGHKS and CDR2 YYEKEE (reference sequence). CDR3 nucleotides: TGTGCCAGCAGCTTAACAGGGGGAGTTGGCAGTTCACCCCTCCACTTT. Its protein is CASSLTGGVGSSPLHF. Full variable domain (remainder filled in from reference TRBV5-5 and TRBJ1-6): DAGVTQSPTHLIKTRGQQVTLRCSPISGHKSVSWYQQVLGQGPQFIFQYYEKEERGRGNFPDRFSARQFPNYSSELNVNALLLGDSALYLCASSLTGGVGSSPLHFGNGTRLTVT.

This clonotype was observed many times. This chain uses TRBV12-3 or TRBV12-4 with TRBJ2-1; D perhaps matches TRBD2 (6 bases). Between the trimmed V and J ends, which lost 3 bases and 7 bases, there was a span of 28 bases. This CDR3 comprises 19 residues. CDR3 loop: CASSFVSSVMAQTTNEQFF. CDR3 bases: TGTGCCAGCAGTTTCGTATCTAGCGTAATGGCCCAAACAACGAATGAGCAGTTCTTC.

This clonotype was seen repeatedly, ten times or more. The chain uses TRBV29-1 and TRBJ2-2; 12 nucleotides match TRBD2. Germline assignment: CDR1 SQVTM and CDR2 ANQGSEA. CDR3 length: 15 residues. The ends lost 4 bases at V and 1 base at J; junction bases unmatched: 1. The DNA of the CDR3 is TGCAGCGTTGGGACTAGCGGGATGAACACCGGGGAGCTGTTTTTT. It translates to CSVGTSGMNTGELFF.

J is TRBJ1-1 and V is TRBV7-7, with TRBD1 matching over 8 bases. Germline V gives CDR1 SSHAT, CDR2 FNYEAQ (reference sequence). Losses at the gene ends were 5 bases for V and 4 bases for J; bases not matched to a gene: 15. The CDR3 loop spans 17 amino acids. The CDR3 region is CASSPIRQGIKATEAFF. The CDR3 DNA is TGTGCCAGCAGCCCGATAAGACAGGGGATAAAGGCCACTGAAGCTTTCTTT.

The V gene is TRBV4-1, the J gene TRBJ2-5, with D perhaps being TRBD1 or TRBD2 (5 bases each). Germline values: CDR1 MGHRA, CDR2 YSYEKL. The CDR3 has 15 residues. V lost 5 bases to trimming and J lost 4 bases, with 17 bases between them. The CDR3 nucleotides are TGCGCCAGCAGCAAGCGAACGGGACCTGGAGAGACCCAGTACTTC. The encoded protein is CASSKRTGPGETQYF.

This clonotype occurred a few times. This sequence joins TRBV7-9 and TRBJ1-1; D is unresolved. The CDR3 spans 14 residues. Germline lookup yields CDR1 SEHNR and CDR2 FQNEAQ (reference sequence). V lost 2 bases and J 2 bases, leaving 9 bases between the germline ends. The CDR3 sequence is CASSLMGVNTEAFF. CDR3 nucleotides: TGTGCCAGCAGCTTAATGGGAGTTAACACTGAAGCTTTCTTT. The complete variable domain, with remaining parts taken from reference TRBV7-9 and TRBJ1-1, reads DTGVSQNPRHKITKRGQNVTFRCDPISEHNRLYWYRQTLGQGPEFLTYFQNEAQLEKSRLLSDRFSAERPKGSFSTLEIQRTEQGDSAMYLCASSLMGVNTEAFFGQGTRLTVV.